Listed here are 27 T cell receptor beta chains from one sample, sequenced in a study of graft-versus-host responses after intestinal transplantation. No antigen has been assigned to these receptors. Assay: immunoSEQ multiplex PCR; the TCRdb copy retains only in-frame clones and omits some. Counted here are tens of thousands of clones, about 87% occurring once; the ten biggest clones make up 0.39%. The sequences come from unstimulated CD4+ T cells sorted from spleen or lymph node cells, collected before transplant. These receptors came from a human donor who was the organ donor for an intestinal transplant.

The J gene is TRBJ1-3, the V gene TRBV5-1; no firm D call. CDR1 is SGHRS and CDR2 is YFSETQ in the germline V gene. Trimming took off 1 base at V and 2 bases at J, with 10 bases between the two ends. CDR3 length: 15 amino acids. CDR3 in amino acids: CASSLPRFPGNTIYF. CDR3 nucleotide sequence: TGCGCCAGCAGCTTGCCCCGGTTTCCTGGAAACACCATATATTTT.

The CDR3 DNA follows: TGTGCCAGCAGCTTGAACTTCGACTCTGAAAAACTGTTTTTT. This codes for CASSLNFDSEKLFF. The chain is built from TRBV5-4 and TRBJ1-4, with unresolved D. CDR3 length: 14 residues. With 1 base removed from V and 7 bases from J, the gap between germline ends came to 11 bases. The V gene's germline CDR1 is SGHNT and CDR2 YYREEE (reference sequence).

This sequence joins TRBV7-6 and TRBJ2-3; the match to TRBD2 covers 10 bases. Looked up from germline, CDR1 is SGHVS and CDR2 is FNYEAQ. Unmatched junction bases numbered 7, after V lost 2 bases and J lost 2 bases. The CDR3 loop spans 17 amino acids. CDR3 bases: TGTGCCAGCAGCTTACGTGGGAGCGGGGGGGTCACAGATACGCAGTATTTT. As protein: CASSLRGSGGVTDTQYF. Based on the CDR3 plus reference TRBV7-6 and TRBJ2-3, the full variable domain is GAGVSQSPRYKVTKRGQDVALRCDPISGHVSLYWYRQALGQGPEFLTYFNYEAQQDKSGLPNDRFSAERPEGSISTLTIQRTEQRDSAMYRCASSLRGSGGVTDTQYFGPGTRLTVL.

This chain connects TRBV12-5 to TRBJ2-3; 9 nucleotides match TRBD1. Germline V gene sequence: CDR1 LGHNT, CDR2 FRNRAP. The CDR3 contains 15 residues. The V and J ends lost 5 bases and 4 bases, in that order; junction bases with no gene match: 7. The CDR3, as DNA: TGTGCTAGTGGTCTGGGACAGGGCTCGTCAGATACGCAGTATTTT. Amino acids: CASGLGQGSSDTQYF.

The CDR3 region has the DNA TGTGCCACCAAAGGGGGGGACACAGATACGCAGTATTTT. Translating it yields CATKGGDTDTQYF. The chain joins TRBV28 to TRBJ2-3; tentatively, D is TRBD2 (7 bases). V was clipped by 10 bases and J by 2 bases, with 13 bases between them. Germline CDR1 MDHEN, CDR2 SYDVKM. This CDR3 spans 13 amino acids.

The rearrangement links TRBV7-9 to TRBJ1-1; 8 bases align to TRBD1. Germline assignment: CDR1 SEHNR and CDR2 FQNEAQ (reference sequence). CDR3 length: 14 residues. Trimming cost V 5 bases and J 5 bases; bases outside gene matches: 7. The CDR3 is CASSPAGGWTEAFF. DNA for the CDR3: TGTGCCAGCAGCCCGGCAGGGGGCTGGACTGAAGCTTTCTTT.

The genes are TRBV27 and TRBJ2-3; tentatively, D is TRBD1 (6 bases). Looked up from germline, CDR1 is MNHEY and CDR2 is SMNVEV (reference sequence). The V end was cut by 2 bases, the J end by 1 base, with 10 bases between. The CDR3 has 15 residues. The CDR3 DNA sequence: TGTGCCAGCAGTTTAGGGGGCTTAGGCACAGATACGCAGTATTTT. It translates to CASSLGGLGTDTQYF.

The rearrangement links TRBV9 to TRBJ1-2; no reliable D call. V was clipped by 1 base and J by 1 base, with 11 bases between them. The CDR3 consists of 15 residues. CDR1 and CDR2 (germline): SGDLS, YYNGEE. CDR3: CASSVLQSDNYGYTF. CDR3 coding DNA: TGTGCCAGCAGCGTACTACAGTCTGATAACTATGGCTACACCTTC.

The CDR3 loop reads CASSDGGLASEQYV. Written as DNA, the CDR3 is TGTGCCAGCAGTGATGGGGGACTAGCAAGCGAGCAGTACGTC. The J gene is TRBJ2-7, the V gene TRBV6-1; TRBD2 agrees at 9 bases. This CDR3 has 14 amino acids. The V gene's germline CDR1 is MNHNS and CDR2 SASEGT. J lost 6 bases, V lost 3 bases, and 6 bases had no gene match.

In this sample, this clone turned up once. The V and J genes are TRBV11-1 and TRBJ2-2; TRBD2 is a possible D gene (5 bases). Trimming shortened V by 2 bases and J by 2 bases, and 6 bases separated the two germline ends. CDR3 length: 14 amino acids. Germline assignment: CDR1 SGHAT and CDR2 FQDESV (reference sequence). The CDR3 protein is CASSLLANTGELFF. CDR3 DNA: TGTGCCAGCAGCTTACTAGCCAACACCGGGGAGCTGTTTTTT.

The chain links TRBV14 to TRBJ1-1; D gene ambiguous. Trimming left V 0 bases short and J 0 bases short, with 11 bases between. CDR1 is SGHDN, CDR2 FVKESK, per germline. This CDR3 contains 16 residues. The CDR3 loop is CASSQDRRGLNTEAFF. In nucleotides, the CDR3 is TGTGCCAGCAGCCAAGATCGGCGGGGTCTGAACACTGAAGCTTTCTTT.

CDR3 in amino acids: CANNGAGEDSPLHF. DNA for the CDR3: TGTGCCAACAATGGGGCAGGGGAAGATTCACCCCTCCACTTT. V and J are TRBV2 and TRBJ1-6, with D tentatively TRBD1 (6 bases). Trimming pared 10 bases from V and 8 bases from J, leaving 18 bases between. This CDR3 has 14 residues. From germline, CDR1 is SNHLY and CDR2 FYNNEI.

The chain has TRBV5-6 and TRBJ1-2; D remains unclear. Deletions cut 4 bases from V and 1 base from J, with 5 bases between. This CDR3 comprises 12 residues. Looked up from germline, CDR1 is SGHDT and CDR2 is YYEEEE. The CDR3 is CASSPLNYGYTF. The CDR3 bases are TGTGCCAGCAGCCCACTTAACTATGGCTACACCTTC.

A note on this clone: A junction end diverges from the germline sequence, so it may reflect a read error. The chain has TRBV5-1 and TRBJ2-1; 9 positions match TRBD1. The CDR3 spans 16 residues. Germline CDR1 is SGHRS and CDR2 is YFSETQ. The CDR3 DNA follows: TGCGCCAGCAGTCAAACCGGGACAGGGACCTACCATGAGCAGTTCTTC. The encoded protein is CASSQTGTGTYHEQFF.

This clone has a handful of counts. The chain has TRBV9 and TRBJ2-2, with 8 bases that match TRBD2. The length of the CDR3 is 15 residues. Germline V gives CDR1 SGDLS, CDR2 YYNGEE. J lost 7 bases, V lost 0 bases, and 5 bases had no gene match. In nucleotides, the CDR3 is TGTGCCAGCAGCGTAGGCGGACGGGGGGGCGGGGAGCTGTTTTTT. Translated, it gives CASSVGGRGGGELFF.

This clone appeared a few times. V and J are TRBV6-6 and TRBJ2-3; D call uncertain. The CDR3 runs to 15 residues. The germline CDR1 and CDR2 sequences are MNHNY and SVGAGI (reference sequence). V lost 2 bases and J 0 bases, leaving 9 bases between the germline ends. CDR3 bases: TGTGCCAGCAGTTACGGAGTTATAAGCACAGATACGCAGTATTTT. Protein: CASSYGVISTDTQYF.

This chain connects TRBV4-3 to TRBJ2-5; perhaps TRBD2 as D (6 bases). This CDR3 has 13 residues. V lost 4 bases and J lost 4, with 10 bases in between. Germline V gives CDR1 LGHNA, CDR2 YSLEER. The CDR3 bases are TGCGCCAGCAGCCTCTCGCGGGGAGAGACCCAGTACTTC. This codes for CASSLSRGETQYF.

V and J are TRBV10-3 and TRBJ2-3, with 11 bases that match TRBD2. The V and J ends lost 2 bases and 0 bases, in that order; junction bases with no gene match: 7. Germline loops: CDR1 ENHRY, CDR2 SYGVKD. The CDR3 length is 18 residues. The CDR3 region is CAISETSGGVTSTDTQYF. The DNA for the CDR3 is TGTGCCATCAGTGAGACTAGCGGGGGAGTTACTAGCACAGATACGCAGTATTTT.

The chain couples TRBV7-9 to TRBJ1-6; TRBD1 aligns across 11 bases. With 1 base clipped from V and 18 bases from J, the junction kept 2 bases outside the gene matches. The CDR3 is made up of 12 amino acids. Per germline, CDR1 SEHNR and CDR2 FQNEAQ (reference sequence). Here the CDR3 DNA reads TGTGCCAGCAGCTTAGGTGGACAGGGGGCCCACTTT. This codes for CASSLGGQGAHF.

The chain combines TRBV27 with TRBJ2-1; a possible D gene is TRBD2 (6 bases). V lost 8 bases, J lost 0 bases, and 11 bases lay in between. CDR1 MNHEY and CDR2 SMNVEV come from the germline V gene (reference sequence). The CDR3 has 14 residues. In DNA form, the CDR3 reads TGTGCCAGCGGCGCGGGGAACTCCTACAATGAGCAGTTCTTC. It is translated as CASGAGNSYNEQFF.

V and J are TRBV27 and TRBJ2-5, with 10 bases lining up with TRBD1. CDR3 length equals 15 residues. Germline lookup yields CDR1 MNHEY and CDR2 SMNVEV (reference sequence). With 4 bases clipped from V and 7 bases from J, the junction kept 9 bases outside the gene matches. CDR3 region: CASSSLDRGGRTQYF. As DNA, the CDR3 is TGTGCCAGCAGTTCCCTGGACAGGGGGGGGAGGACCCAGTACTTC.

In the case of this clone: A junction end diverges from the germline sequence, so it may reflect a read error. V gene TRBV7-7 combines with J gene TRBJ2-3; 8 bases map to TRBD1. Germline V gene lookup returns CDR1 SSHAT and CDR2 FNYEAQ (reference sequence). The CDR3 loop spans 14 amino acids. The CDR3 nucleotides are TGTGCTAGCAGCTTGGGACAGGGCACAGATACGCAGTATTTT. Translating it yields CASSLGQGTDTQYF.

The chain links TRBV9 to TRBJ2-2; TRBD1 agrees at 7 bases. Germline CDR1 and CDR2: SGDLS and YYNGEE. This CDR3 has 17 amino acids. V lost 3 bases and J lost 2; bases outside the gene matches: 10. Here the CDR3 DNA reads TGTGCCAGCAGCGCCAGTCCGGGACAGATAAACACCGGGGAGCTGTTTTTT. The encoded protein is CASSASPGQINTGELFF.

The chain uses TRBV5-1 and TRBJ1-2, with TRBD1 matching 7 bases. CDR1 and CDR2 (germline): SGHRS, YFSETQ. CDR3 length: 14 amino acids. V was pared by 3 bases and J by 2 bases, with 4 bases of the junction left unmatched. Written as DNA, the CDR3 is TGCGCCAGCAGCTCACGACAGGGAAACTATGGCTACACCTTC. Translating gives CASSSRQGNYGYTF.

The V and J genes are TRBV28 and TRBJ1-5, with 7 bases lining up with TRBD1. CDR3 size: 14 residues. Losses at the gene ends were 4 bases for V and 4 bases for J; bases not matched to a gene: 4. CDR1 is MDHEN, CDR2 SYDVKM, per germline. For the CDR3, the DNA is TGTGCCAGCAGTTCGGACAGGAGGAATCAGCCCCAGCATTTT. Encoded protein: CASSSDRRNQPQHF.

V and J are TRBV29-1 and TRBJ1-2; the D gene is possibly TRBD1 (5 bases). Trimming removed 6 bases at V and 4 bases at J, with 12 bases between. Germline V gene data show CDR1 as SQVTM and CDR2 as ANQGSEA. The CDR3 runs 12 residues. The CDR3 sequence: CSVLGEGYGYTF. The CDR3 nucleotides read TGCAGCGTCTTAGGGGAGGGCTATGGCTACACCTTC. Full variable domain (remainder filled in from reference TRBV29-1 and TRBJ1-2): SAVISQKPSRDICQRGTSLTIQCQVDSQVTMMFWYRQQPGQSLTLIATANQGSEATYESGFVIDKFPISRPNLTFSTLTVSNMSPEDSSIYLCSVLGEGYGYTFGSGTRLTVV.

The CDR3 DNA follows: TGTGCCAGCAGCTTATTCACGTTGGGGAGTCAGCCCCAGCATTTT. Its protein product is CASSLFTLGSQPQHF. The J gene is TRBJ1-5, the V gene TRBV7-2; D remains unclear. Trimming took off 2 bases at V and 6 bases at J, with 14 bases between the two ends. The CDR3 extends over 15 amino acids. Looked up from germline, CDR1 is SGHTA and CDR2 is FQGNSA.